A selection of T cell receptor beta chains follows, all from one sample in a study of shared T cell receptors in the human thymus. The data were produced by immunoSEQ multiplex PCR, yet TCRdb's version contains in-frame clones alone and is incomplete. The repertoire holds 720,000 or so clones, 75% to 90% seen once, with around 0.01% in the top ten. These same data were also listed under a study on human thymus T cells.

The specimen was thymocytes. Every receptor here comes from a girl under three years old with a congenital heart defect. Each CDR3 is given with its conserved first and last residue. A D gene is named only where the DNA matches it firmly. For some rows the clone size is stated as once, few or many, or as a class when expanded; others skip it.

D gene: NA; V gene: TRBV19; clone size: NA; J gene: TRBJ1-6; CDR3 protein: CASSAGRPSSSYNSPLHF; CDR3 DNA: TGTGCCAGTAGTGCAGGCCGACCCTCGAGCTCCTATAATTCACCCCTCCACTTT
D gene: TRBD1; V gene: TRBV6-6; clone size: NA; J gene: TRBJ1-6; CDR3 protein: CASSTGTEDSPLHF; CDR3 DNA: TGTGCCAGCAGCACCGGGACAGAAGATTCACCCCTCCACTTT
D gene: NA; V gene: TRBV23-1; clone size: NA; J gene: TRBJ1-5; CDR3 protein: CASSQSTRDQPQHF; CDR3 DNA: TGCGCCAGCAGTCAATCCACGCGGGATCAGCCCCAGCATTTT
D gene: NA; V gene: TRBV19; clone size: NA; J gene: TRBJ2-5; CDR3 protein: CASSIHTGSQETQYF; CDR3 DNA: TGTGCCAGTAGTATCCATACAGGGTCCCAAGAGACCCAGTACTTC
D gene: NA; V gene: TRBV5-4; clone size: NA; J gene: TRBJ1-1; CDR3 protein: CASSLFVGQLNTEAFF; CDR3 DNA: TGTGCCAGCAGCTTGTTTGTTGGACAGTTGAACACTGAAGCTTTCTTT
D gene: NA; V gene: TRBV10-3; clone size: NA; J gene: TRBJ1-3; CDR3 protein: CAISEIRRTGNTIYF; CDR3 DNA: TGTGCCATCAGTGAAATCCGGAGAACTGGAAACACCATATATTTT
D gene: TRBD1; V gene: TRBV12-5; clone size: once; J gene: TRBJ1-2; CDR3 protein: CASGSRTGHGYTF; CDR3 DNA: TGTGCTAGTGGTTCCCGGACAGGGCACGGCTACACCTTC
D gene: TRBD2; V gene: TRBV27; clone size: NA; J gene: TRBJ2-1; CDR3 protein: CASSPPLAGGPRIYNEQFF; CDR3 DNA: TGTGCCAGCAGTCCTCCTCTAGCGGGGGGGCCTCGGATCTACAATGAGCAGTTCTTC
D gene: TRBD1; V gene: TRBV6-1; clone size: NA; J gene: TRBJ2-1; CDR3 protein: CASSEWLGQGASGNEQFF; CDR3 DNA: TGTGCCAGCAGTGAATGGTTGGGACAGGGGGCGTCGGGCAATGAGCAGTTCTTC
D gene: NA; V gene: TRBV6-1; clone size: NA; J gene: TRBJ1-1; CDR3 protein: CASSEDPKGDGLRNTEAFF; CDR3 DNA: TGTGCCAGCAGTGAAGACCCAAAGGGGGACGGGTTGAGGAACACTGAAGCTTTCTTT
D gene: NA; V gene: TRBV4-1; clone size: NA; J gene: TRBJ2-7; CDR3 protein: CASSHRLDQQHRTSEQYF; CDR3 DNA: TGCGCCAGCAGCCACCGGTTAGACCAACAGCACCGTACCTCTGAGCAGTACTTC
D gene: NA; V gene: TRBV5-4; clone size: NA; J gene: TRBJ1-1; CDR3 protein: CASTPGGANTEAFF; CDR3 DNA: TGTGCCAGCACCCCGGGGGGGGCGAACACTGAAGCTTTCTTT
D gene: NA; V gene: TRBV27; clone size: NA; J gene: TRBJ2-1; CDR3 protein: CASSSIQEINEQFF; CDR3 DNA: TGTGCCAGCAGTTCCATACAGGAGATTAATGAGCAGTTCTTC
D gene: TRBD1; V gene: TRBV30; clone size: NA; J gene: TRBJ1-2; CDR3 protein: CAWSFRGDRGLGYGYTF; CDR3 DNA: TGTGCCTGGAGTTTCCGGGGAGACAGGGGGCTTGGCTATGGCTACACCTTC
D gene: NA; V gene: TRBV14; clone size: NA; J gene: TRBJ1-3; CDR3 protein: CASSQGGGRPGNTIYF; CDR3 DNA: TGTGCCAGCAGCCAAGGTGGAGGGCGCCCTGGAAACACCATATATTTT
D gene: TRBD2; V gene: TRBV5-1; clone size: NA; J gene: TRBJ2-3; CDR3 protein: CASSLSLAGGPAGKDTQYF; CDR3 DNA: TGCGCCAGCAGCTTGTCTTTAGCGGGGGGCCCGGCCGGCAAGGATACGCAGTATTTT
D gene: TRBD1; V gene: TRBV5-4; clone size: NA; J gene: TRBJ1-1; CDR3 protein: CASSPRGQGAYTEAFF; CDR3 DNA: TGTGCCAGCAGCCCTAGGGGACAGGGGGCGTACACTGAAGCTTTCTTT
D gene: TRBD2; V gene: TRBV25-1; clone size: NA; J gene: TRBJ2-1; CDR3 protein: CASSALSGGEQFF; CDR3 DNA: TGTGCCAGCAGTGCCCTCTCGGGGGGTGAGCAGTTCTTC
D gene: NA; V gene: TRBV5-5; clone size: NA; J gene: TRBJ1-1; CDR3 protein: CASSLGELGQPIHTEAFF; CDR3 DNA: TGTGCCAGCAGCTTGGGGGAATTGGGGCAGCCGATTCACACTGAAGCTTTCTTT
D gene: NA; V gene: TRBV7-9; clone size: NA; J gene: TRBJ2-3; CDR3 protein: CASSLNQGGSTDTQYF; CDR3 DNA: TGTGCCAGCAGCTTAAATCAAGGAGGGAGCACAGATACGCAGTATTTT
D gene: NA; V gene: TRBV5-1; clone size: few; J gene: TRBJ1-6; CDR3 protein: CASSLYTVSYNSPLHF; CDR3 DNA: TGCGCCAGCAGCTTATATACAGTGTCCTATAATTCACCCCTCCACTTT
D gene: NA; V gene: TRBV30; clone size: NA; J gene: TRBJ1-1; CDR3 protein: CAWSVFSVGPNTEAFF; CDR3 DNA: TGTGCCTGGAGTGTATTTTCTGTGGGGCCGAACACTGAAGCTTTCTTT
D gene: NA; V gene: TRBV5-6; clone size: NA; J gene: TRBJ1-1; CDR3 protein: CASTPSGGRNTEAFF; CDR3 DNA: TGTGCCAGCACACCAAGCGGGGGGAGGAACACTGAAGCTTTCTTT
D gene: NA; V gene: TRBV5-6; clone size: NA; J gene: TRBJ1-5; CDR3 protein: CASSPPGVRGQPQHF; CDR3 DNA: TGTGCCAGCAGCCCCCCGGGGGTGAGAGGTCAGCCCCAGCATTTT
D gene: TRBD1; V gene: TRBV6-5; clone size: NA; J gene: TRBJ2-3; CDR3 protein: CASSSTGVSDTQYF; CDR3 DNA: TGTGCCAGCAGCTCTACAGGGGTCTCAGATACGCAGTATTTT
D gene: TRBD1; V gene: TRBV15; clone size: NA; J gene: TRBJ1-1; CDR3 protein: CATSRDGADRVKNTEAFF; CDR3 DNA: TGTGCCACCAGCAGAGATGGAGCGGACAGGGTAAAGAACACTGAAGCTTTCTTT
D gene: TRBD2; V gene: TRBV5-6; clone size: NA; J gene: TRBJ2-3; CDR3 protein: CASSQSGGATDTQYF; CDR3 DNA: TGTGCCAGCAGTCAAAGCGGGGGGGCCACAGATACGCAGTATTTT
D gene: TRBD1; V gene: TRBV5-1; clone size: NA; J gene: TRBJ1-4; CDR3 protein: CASSLRQGRDEKLFF; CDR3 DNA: TGCGCCAGCAGCCTCCGACAGGGGAGGGATGAAAAACTGTTTTTT
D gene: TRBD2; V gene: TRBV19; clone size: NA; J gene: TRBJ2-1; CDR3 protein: CATRRRAGAYNEQFF; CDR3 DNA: TGTGCCACGCGGCGACGGGCGGGGGCCTACAATGAGCAGTTCTTC
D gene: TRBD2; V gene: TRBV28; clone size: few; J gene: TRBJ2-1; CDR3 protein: CASSPPPLAGVRNEQFF; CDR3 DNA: TGTGCCAGCAGTCCCCCCCCGCTAGCGGGGGTAAGGAATGAGCAGTTCTTC
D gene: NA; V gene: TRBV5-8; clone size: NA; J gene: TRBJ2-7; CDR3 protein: CASSPPRGGEYEQYF; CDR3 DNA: TGTGCCAGCAGCCCCCCCCGCGGCGGAGAATACGAGCAGTACTTC